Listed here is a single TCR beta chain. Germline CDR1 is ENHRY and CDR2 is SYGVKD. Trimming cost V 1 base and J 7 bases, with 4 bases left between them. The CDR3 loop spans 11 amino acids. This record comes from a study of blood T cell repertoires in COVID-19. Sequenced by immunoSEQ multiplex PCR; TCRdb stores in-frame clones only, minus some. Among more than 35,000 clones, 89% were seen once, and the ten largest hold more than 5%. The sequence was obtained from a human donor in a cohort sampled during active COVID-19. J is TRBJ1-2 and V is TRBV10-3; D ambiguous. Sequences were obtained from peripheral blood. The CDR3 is CAISEFGGYTF. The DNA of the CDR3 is TGTGCCATCAGTGAGTTCGGTGGCTACACCTTC.